A single sample is the source of the 24 T cell receptor beta chains below, sequenced in a study of shared clonotypes between healthy human individuals. Produced via immunoSEQ multiplex PCR; TCRdb's table is partial and in-frame only. The table includes around 100,000 clones, just over 65% detected once. The sample consisted of memory CD8+ T cells sorted from blood. Subset in this sample: CD45RO+ cells pooled with CCR7-negative TemRA cells. The receptor source for this set is a woman aged 30 to 39 in good health.

This chain links TRBV5-1 with TRBJ2-7; a possible D gene is TRBD1 (6 bases). The CDR3 runs to 15 residues. Trimming took 0 bases from V and 0 from J, leaving 10 bases between them. Germline V CDR1 and CDR2: SGHRS, YFSETQ. The CDR3 DNA sequence: TGCGCCAGCAGCTTGGCTGGGGGCTCCTCCTACGAGCAGTACTTC. Translation: CASSLAGGSSYEQYF.

At least ten counts were recorded for this clone. The J gene is TRBJ2-1, the V gene TRBV7-8; D unclear. CDR1 and CDR2 from the germline V gene are SGHVS and FQNEAQ. V lost 1 base to trimming and J lost 2 bases, with 6 bases between them. The CDR3 runs to 14 residues. DNA of the CDR3: TGTGCCAGCAGCTTAGGGCAGCCCTACAATGAGCAGTTCTTC. Translation: CASSLGQPYNEQFF.

The genes are TRBV7-2 and TRBJ2-1, with 8 bases that match TRBD2. The germline CDR1 and CDR2 sequences are SGHTA and FQGNSA. The CDR3 is 15 amino acids. With V trimmed by 4 bases and J by 6 bases, 8 bases remained unmatched. CDR3 sequence reads: CASSSGTSDSNEQFF. The CDR3 DNA reads TGTGCCAGCAGCTCCGGGACTAGTGATAGCAATGAGCAGTTCTTC.

The gene calls are TRBV6-5 and TRBJ2-1, with D possibly matching TRBD2 (5 bases). Trimming removed 4 bases from V and 8 bases from J, with 15 bases in between. Germline assignment: CDR1 MNHEY and CDR2 SVGAGI. The CDR3 contains 14 residues. For the CDR3, the DNA is TGTGCCAGCAGTTTGGTGGACTCAACCCATGAGCAGTTCTTC. It specifies CASSLVDSTHEQFF.

The chain couples TRBV6-4 to TRBJ1-5, with D possibly being TRBD1 (5 bases). The CDR3 covers 16 residues. Germline CDR1 reads MRHNA; CDR2 reads SNTAGT. V was pared by 10 bases and J by 2 bases, with 21 bases between. The CDR3 reads CATAGGKTARNQPQHF. In DNA form, the CDR3 reads TGTGCCACCGCCGGGGGGAAGACAGCCCGCAATCAGCCCCAGCATTTT.

V gene TRBV5-4 combines with J gene TRBJ2-1; 16 nucleotides line up with TRBD2. The CDR3 has 17 residues. V shed 3 bases and J 3 bases; nucleotides not matched to a gene: 3. Germline CDR1 is SGHNT and CDR2 is YYREEE (reference sequence). Written as DNA, the CDR3 is TGTGCCAGCAGCTGGGGACTAGCGGGAGGGTACTACAATGAGCAGTTCTTC. Its translation: CASSWGLAGGYYNEQFF.

Relative to its sample, this clone is medium-sized (0.01 to 0.1%). The V and J genes are TRBV13 and TRBJ1-5; D is ambiguous. With 1 base removed from V and 2 bases from J, the gap between germline ends came to 6 bases. The CDR3 length is 14 residues. Germline-derived CDR1 and CDR2 are PRHDT and FYEKMQ (reference sequence). The CDR3: CASSLAGGNQPQHF. The CDR3 nucleotides are TGTGCCAGCAGCTTAGCCGGGGGCAATCAGCCCCAGCATTTT.

The chain employs TRBV5-1 and TRBJ1-2, with 7 bases lining up with TRBD1. The CDR3 consists of 14 residues. Germline V gene lookup returns CDR1 SGHRS and CDR2 YFSETQ. The V segment lost 4 bases and the J segment 2 bases; nucleotides outside the gene matches: 5. The CDR3 region is CASSPQQGNYGYTF. The CDR3 region has the DNA TGCGCCAGCAGCCCCCAACAGGGGAACTATGGCTACACCTTC.

This clone was counted a few times. The genes are TRBV18 and TRBJ1-5; 10 positions match TRBD1. Germline V lookup: CDR1 KGHSH, CDR2 LQKENI. This CDR3 has 15 residues. V trimming: 0 bases; J trimming: 5 bases; junction bases outside the gene matches: 1. CDR3 loop: CASSPPGTGDQPQHF. As DNA, the CDR3 is TGTGCCAGCTCACCACCAGGGACAGGGGATCAGCCCCAGCATTTT.

This clone was observed at least ten times. The chain uses TRBV7-2 and TRBJ1-1; 7 bases map to TRBD1. The CDR3 is 14 amino acids. From germline, CDR1 is SGHTA and CDR2 FQGNSA. V shed 4 bases and J 6 bases; nucleotides not matched to a gene: 8. The CDR3 protein is CASSWGQTYPEAFF. CDR3 coding DNA: TGTGCCAGCAGCTGGGGACAGACGTATCCTGAAGCTTTCTTT. The complete variable domain, with remaining parts taken from reference TRBV7-2 and TRBJ1-1, reads GAGVSQSPSNKVTEKGKDVELRCDPISGHTALYWYRQSLGQGLEFLIYFQGNSAPDKSGLPSDRFSAERTGGSVSTLTIQRTQQEDSAVYLCASSWGQTYPEAFFGQGTRLTVV.

The chain has TRBV27 and TRBJ2-1; 10 bases agree with TRBD2. After removal of 6 bases from V and 7 bases from J, the junction contained 12 bases not matched to a gene. CDR1 is MNHEY and CDR2 is SMNVEV in the germline V gene (reference sequence). The CDR3 totals 16 residues. CDR3 in DNA: TGTGCCAGCAGCAAATTTCTAGCGGGAGCGTCGAATGAGCAGTTCTTC. It codes for CASSKFLAGASNEQFF.

The chain is built from TRBV14 and TRBJ1-1, with 10 positions matching TRBD1. Per germline, CDR1 SGHDN and CDR2 FVKESK. After removal of 6 bases from V and 5 bases from J, the junction contained 12 bases not matched to a gene. CDR3 length equals 16 residues. DNA of the CDR3: TGTGCCAGCAGAGAATCGGGACAGGGGTTAATAACTGAAGCTTTCTTT. It encodes CASRESGQGLITEAFF.

This rearrangement joins TRBV28 to TRBJ2-1; no clear D gene. V shed 10 bases and J shed 0 bases, with 16 bases lying between them. The CDR3 loop spans 15 amino acids. In germline, CDR1 is MDHEN, CDR2 SYDVKM. This CDR3 reads CATKFSASSYNEQFF. CDR3 DNA sequence: TGTGCCACGAAGTTTTCCGCCTCCTCCTACAATGAGCAGTTCTTC. The variable domain in full, completed from reference TRBV28 and TRBJ2-1, reads DVKVTQSSRYLVKRTGEKVFLECVQDMDHENMFWYRQDPGLGLRLIYFSYDVKMKEKGDIPEGYSVSREKKERFSLILESASTNQTSMYLCATKFSASSYNEQFFGPGTRLTVL.

The chain is built from TRBV28 and TRBJ2-3; D is possibly TRBD1 or TRBD2 (5 bases each). Between the trimmed V and J ends, which lost 3 bases and 7 bases, there was a span of 17 bases. Per the germline V gene, CDR1 is MDHEN and CDR2 is SYDVKM. This CDR3 spans 15 amino acids. The CDR3 sequence: CASSFGATPGNTQYF. CDR3 coding DNA: TGTGCCAGCAGTTTCGGGGCTACACCGGGGAATACGCAGTATTTT.

The chain carries TRBV28 and TRBJ1-2; no clear D gene. Between the trimmed V and J ends, which lost 4 bases and 5 bases, there was a span of 26 bases. Germline CDR1 MDHEN, CDR2 SYDVKM. CDR3 length equals 18 residues. The DNA of the CDR3 is TGTGCCAGCAGTTCAGCCAGCCCCACGCTTGGACTCAGATATGGCTACACCTTC. This codes for CASSSASPTLGLRYGYTF.

This clone is a singleton in its sample. V usage is TRBV6-4 and J usage is TRBJ2-6; D perhaps matches TRBD1 (5 bases). Trimming removed 3 bases from V and 0 bases from J, with 9 bases in between. Germline loops: CDR1 MRHNA, CDR2 SNTAGT. The CDR3 covers 16 residues. The CDR3 spells CASSEGRNSGANVLTF. CDR3 DNA sequence: TGTGCCAGCAGTGAGGGGCGGAACTCTGGGGCCAACGTCCTGACTTTC.

This sequence joins TRBV27 and TRBJ2-1; 7 nucleotides agree with TRBD1. Germline loops: CDR1 MNHEY, CDR2 SMNVEV (reference sequence). The CDR3 is 13 residues long. Trimming removed 11 bases from V and 2 bases from J; junction bases left unmatched: 6. In DNA, the CDR3 is TGTGCCGTAGGGGACAGACCCTACAATGAGCAGTTCTTC. Its protein product is CAVGDRPYNEQFF.

This chain connects TRBV19 to TRBJ1-4; 7 bases are a match to TRBD1. With V trimmed by 6 bases and J by 2 bases, 3 bases remained unmatched. Germline values: CDR1 LNHDA, CDR2 SQIVND (reference sequence). The CDR3 is made up of 14 amino acids. The CDR3 sequence: CASSTTGTNEKLFF. DNA of the CDR3: TGTGCCAGTAGCACGACAGGGACTAATGAAAAACTGTTTTTT.

This clone was counted many times. This chain joins TRBV6-1 and TRBJ2-7; D assignment may be TRBD1 or TRBD2 (5 bases each). V lost 7 bases and J lost 4, with 17 bases in between. CDR1 is MNHNS and CDR2 is SASEGT in the germline V gene. This CDR3 is 14 amino acids long. CDR3 coding DNA: TGTGCCAGCAAGGGTTACGGGGCTGGGTACGAGCAGTACTTC. This encodes CASKGYGAGYEQYF.

The chain joins TRBV15 to TRBJ2-1, with TRBD2 as a possible D gene (6 bases). Germline V lookup: CDR1 LNHNV, CDR2 YYDKDF (reference sequence). V was clipped by 4 bases and J by 9 bases, with 10 bases between them. The CDR3 is 12 residues long. This chain's CDR3 is CATSIAVTEQFF. The CDR3 DNA sequence: TGTGCCACCAGCATAGCGGTAACTGAGCAGTTCTTC. The full variable domain, rest sourced from reference TRBV15 and TRBJ2-1, is DAMVIQNPRYQVTQFGKPVTLSCSQTLNHNVMYWYQQKSSQAPKLLFHYYDKDFNNEADTPDNFQSRRPNTSFCFLDIRSPGLGDTAMYLCATSIAVTEQFFGPGTRLTVL.

The chain joins TRBV6-1 to TRBJ1-1, with TRBD1 as a possible D gene (5 bases). CDR1 and CDR2 from the germline V gene are MNHNS and SASEGT. This CDR3 has 12 residues. V lost 8 bases and J 12 bases, leaving 19 bases between the germline ends. The DNA of the CDR3 is TGTGCCAGCCCGGATGGGGGGATTGGAACTTTCTTT. Translated, it gives CASPDGGIGTFF.

This clone has at least ten counts. At one boundary the junction diverges from the germline segment, which might be a read error. The CDR3 DNA is TGTGCCAGCAGCGAAGTGGCGGGGGAGTTGTTCTACGAGCAGTACTTC. The encoded protein is CASSEVAGELFYEQYF. The chain recombines TRBV2 with TRBJ2-7; TRBD2 matches 7 bases. From germline, CDR1 is SNHLY and CDR2 FYNNEI. This CDR3 contains 16 residues. The variable domain in full, with the rest retrieved from reference TRBV2 and TRBJ2-7, is EPEVTQTPSHQVTQMGQEVILRCVPISNHLYFYWYRQILGQKVEFLVSFYNNEISEKSEIFDDQFSVERPDGSNFTLKIRSTKLEDSAMYFCASSEVAGELFYEQYFGPGTRLTVT.

There are a few counts of this clone. V and J are TRBV2 and TRBJ2-7; D remains ambiguous. V lost 7 bases, J lost 7 bases, and 8 bases lay in between. CDR1 SNHLY and CDR2 FYNNEI come from the germline V gene. The CDR3 is 10 residues long. In DNA form, the CDR3 reads TGTGCCAGCAAATTGCTTGAGCAGTACTTC. Amino acid sequence: CASKLLEQYF.

This clone turned up a few times. This sequence joins TRBV4-2 and TRBJ2-7; TRBD2 matches at 11 bases. The CDR3 is made up of 14 amino acids. Germline V gives CDR1 LGHNA, CDR2 YNFKEQ. The ends lost 3 bases at V and 4 bases at J; junction bases unmatched: 2. The CDR3 DNA reads TGTGCCAGCAGCCAGGGACTAGCGGATTACGAGCAGTACTTC. Amino acids: CASSQGLADYEQYF.